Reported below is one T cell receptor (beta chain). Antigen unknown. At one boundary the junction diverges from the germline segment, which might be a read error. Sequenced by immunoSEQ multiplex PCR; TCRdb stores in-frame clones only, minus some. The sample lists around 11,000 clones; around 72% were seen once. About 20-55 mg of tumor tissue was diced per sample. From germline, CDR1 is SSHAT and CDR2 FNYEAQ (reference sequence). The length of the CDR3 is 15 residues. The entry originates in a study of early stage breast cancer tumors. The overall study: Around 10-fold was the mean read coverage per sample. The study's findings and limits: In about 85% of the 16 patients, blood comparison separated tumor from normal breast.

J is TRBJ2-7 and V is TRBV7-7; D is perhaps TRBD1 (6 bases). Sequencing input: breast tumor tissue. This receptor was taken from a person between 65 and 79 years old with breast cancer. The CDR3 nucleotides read TGTGCTAGCAGCTTATCACCAGGGGAGTCTTACGAGCAGTACTTC. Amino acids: CASSLSPGESYEQYF.